What follows is one TCR beta chain and its context. This entry belongs to a study of blood T cell repertoires in COVID-19. Assay: immunoSEQ multiplex PCR; the TCRdb copy retains only in-frame clones and omits some. The repertoire includes over 200,000 clones, around nine tenths of them detected once, and 0.72% sits in the top ten. Trimming took off 5 bases at V and 5 bases at J, with 13 bases between the two ends. The CDR3 length is 13 residues. Per the germline V gene, CDR1 is SGHTA and CDR2 is FQGNSA. The rearrangement joins TRBV7-2 to TRBJ2-7, with D possibly matching TRBD1 (6 bases). This TCR derives from a middle-aged man with acute or convalescent COVID-19. Sequenced material: peripheral blood. The CDR3 DNA sequence: TGTGCCAGCAGCACCCAATCAGGGGACGAGCAGTACTTC. Translating gives CASSTQSGDEQYF.